Given below is one TCR beta chain in context. This clonotype showed up just a few times. No cognate antigen has been identified for it. No much larger clone is present one base from it, and per-base qualities are unavailable. Reading the label with the study, this specimen's treatment or condition is: allogeneic hematopoietic cell transplantation with graft depleted of TCRalphabeta T cells and CD19 B cells. Transplant recipients were children who received TCRalphabeta/CD19-depleted allogeneic hematopoietic cell grafts. The data derive from a study of T-cell reconstitution after alpha-beta-depleted transplantation in children (dated by TCRdb to 2015 to 2016). A note on the overall study: The study quantitatively tracked T-cell immune reconstitution after TCRalphabeta/CD19-depleted allogeneic hematopoietic cell transplantation in children using TCR repertoire profiling.

The research as a whole found: Apparently early alphabetaT-cell count recovery about two months after transplant reportedly relied on only several hundred rapidly expanded clones derived from non-depleted graft cells. In some patients, high TCRbeta diversity at day 60 was attributed to recipient T cells and intrathymic progenitors that had survived conditioning. The frequencies of hyperexpanded clones fell over the following months, and after one year, T-cell counts and TCRbeta diversity were mostly attributed to newly produced T cells.

Cut back by 4 bases and 7 bases, the V and J ends lie 10 bases apart. Including the terminal cysteine and phenylalanine, the CDR3 comprises 12 residues. The DNA shown is the 36-base CDR3, in frame from base 1. CDR1 is given as LNHNV and CDR2 as YYDKDF, both from the germline V gene (reference sequence). Library method: PCR. TCRdb records Illumina HiSeq 2500 as the sequencer. TCR libraries were prepared with molecular barcoding, using unique molecular identifiers to normalize TCRbeta repertoire quantification. Clones were called with MiXCR by TCRdb after fastp trimmed the public reads at Q25, and only in-frame beta chains were retained. Each record represents a unique CDR3 protein, reported with the most common genes and DNA among its rows. In all, the sample holds about 600,000 distinct CDR3 sequences, and approximately 22% of those were seen once. The top ten hold around 14% of the sample.

The sequence derives from a boy in the first two years of life who had a stem cell transplant for acute myeloid leukemia, so the T cells may come from the graft donor. The chain is assembled from TRBV15 and TRBJ1-2; 5 matching bases give a weak D call of TRBD1. This specimen was PBMCs, mostly from graft donor cells, taken 360 days after TCRalphabeta/CD19-depleted stem cell transplant. The sequenced DNA: TGTGCCACCAGCACCCAAGGGGCTGGCTACACCTTC. Protein translation: CATSTQGAGYTF.